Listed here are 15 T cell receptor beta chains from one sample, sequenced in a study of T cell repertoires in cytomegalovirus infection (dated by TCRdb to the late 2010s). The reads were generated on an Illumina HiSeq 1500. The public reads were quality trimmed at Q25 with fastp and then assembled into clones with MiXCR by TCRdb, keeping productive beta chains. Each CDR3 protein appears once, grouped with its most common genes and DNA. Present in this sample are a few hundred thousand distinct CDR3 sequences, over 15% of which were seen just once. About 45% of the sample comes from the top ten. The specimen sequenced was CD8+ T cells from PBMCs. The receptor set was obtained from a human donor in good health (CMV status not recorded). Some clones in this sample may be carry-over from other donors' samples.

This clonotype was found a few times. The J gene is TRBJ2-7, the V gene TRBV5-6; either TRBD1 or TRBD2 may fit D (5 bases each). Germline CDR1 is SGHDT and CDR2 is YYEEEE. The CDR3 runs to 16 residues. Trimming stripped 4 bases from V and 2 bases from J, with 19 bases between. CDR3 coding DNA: TGTGCCAGCAGCGGCAACGGGGCCTGGGTCACCTACGAGCAGTACTTC. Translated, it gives CASSGNGAWVTYEQYF.

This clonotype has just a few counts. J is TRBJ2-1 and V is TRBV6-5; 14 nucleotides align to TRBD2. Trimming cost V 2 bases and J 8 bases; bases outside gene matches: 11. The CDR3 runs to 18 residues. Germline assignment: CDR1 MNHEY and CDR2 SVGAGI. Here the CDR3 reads CASSYMVTSGGATYEQFF. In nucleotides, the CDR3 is TGTGCCAGCAGTTACATGGTGACTAGCGGGGGGGCCACCTATGAGCAGTTCTTC.

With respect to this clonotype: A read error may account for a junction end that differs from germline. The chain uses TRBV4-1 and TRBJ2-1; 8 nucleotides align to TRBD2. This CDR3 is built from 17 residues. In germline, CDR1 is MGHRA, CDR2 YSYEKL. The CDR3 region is CASSPPIGLALSNEQFF. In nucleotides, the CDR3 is TGTGCCAGCAGCCCACCTATCGGACTAGCCTTGAGCAATGAGCAGTTCTTC.

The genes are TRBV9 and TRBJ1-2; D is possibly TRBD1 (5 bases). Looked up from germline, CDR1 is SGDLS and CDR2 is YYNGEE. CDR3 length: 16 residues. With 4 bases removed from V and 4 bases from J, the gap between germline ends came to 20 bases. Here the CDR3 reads CASSHMTGHLRYGYTF. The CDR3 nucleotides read TGTGCCAGCAGCCACATGACTGGACATCTCCGCTATGGCTACACCTTC.

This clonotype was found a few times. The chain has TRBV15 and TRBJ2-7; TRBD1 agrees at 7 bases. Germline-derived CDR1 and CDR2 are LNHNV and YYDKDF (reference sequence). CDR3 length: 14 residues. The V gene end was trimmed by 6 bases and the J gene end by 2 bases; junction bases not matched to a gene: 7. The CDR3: CATSLAQGTYEQYF. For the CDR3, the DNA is TGTGCCACCAGTTTGGCACAGGGGACCTACGAGCAGTACTTC.

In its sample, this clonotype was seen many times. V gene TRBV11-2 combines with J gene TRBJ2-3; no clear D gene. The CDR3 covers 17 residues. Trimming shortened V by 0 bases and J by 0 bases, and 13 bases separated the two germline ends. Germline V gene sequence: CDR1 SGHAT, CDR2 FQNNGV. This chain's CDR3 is CASSLDLSATSTDTQYF. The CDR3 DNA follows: TGTGCCAGCAGCTTAGATCTTTCAGCCACTAGCACAGATACGCAGTATTTT.

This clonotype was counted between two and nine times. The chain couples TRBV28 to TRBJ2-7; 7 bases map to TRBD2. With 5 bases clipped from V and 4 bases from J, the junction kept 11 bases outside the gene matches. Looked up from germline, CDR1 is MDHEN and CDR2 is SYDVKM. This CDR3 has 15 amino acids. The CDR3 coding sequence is TGTGCCAGCAGTAACTGGGAGGGGCAGTTTTACGAGCAGTACTTC. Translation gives CASSNWEGQFYEQYF.

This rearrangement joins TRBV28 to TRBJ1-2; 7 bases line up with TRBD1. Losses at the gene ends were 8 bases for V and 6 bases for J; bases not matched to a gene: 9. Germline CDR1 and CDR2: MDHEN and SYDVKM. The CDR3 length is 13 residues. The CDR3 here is CASGGGTDDGYTF. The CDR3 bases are TGTGCCAGCGGGGGGGGGACAGACGATGGCTACACCTTC.

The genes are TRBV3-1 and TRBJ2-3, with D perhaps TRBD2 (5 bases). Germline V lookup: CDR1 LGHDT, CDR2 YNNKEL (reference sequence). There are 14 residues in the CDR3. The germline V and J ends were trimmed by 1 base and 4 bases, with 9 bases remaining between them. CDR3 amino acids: CASSQVEASDTQYF. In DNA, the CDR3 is TGTGCCAGCAGCCAAGTGGAGGCGTCAGATACGCAGTATTTT.

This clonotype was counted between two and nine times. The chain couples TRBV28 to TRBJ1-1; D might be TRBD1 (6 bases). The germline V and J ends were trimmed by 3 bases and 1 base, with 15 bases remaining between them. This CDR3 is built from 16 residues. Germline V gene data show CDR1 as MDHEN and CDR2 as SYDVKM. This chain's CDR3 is CASSLRPGETNTEAFF. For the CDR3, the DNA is TGTGCCAGCAGTTTGAGGCCAGGGGAAACGAACACTGAAGCTTTCTTT.

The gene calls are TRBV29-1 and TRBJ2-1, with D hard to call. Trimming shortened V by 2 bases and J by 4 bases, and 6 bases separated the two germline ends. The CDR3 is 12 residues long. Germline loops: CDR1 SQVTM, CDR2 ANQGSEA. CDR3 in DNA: TGCAGCGTTGAATGGGTGTACAATGAGCAGTTCTTC. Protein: CSVEWVYNEQFF.

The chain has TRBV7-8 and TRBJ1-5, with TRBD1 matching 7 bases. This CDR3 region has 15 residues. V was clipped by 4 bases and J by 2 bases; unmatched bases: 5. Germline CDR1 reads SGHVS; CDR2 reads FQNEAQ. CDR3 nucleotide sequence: TGTGCCAGCAGCTCCTACAGGGGTGGCAATCAGCCCCAGCATTTT. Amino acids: CASSSYRGGNQPQHF.

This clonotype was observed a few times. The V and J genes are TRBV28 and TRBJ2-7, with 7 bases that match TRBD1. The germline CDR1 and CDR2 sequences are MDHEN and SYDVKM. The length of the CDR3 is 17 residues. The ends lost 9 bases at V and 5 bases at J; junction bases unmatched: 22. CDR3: CASRAWSATGSFHEQYF. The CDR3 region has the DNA TGTGCCAGTAGGGCATGGAGTGCGACAGGGTCTTTCCACGAGCAGTACTTC.

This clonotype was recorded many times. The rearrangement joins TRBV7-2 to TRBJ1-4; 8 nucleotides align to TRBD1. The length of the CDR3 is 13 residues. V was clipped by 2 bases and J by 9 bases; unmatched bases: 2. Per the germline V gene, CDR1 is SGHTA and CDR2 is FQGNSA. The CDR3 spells CASSLRDRQKLFF. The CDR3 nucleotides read TGTGCCAGCAGCTTAAGGGACAGGCAAAAACTGTTTTTT.

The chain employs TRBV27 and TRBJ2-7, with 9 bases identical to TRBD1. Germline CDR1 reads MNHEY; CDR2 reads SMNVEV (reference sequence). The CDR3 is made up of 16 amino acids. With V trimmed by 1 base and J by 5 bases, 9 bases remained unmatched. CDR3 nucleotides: TGTGCCAGCAGTTTATTACGGACAGGGGATGTAGACGAGCAGTACTTC. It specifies CASSLLRTGDVDEQYF.